These 17 T cell receptor beta chains share one sample of origin, sequenced in a study of T cell responses to AZD1222 COVID-19 vaccine. Sequenced by immunoSEQ multiplex PCR; TCRdb stores in-frame clones only, minus some. The data show around 110,000 clones, with 80% to 95% seen just once and 8% to 10% held by the top ten. The specimen was peripheral blood, collected 28 days after the second AZD1222 dose. These receptors all come from an adult who received the AZD1222 COVID-19 vaccine.

This rearrangement joins TRBV18 to TRBJ2-1, with D unclear. Germline values: CDR1 KGHSH, CDR2 LQKENI. The CDR3 contains 11 residues. V lost 3 bases and J lost 5, with 2 bases in between. CDR3 protein: CASSPNNEQFF. Written as DNA, the CDR3 is TGTGCCAGCTCACCCAACAATGAGCAGTTCTTC.

The sample holds many counts of this clone. V and J are TRBV7-9 and TRBJ1-1; D gene unclear. The CDR3 loop spans 15 amino acids. Germline CDR1 reads SEHNR; CDR2 reads FQNEAQ (reference sequence). The V gene lost 2 bases and the J gene lost 0 bases, with 10 bases spanning the gap. The CDR3 protein is CASSLNPGLNTEAFF. CDR3 DNA sequence: TGTGCCAGCAGCTTAAATCCGGGGTTGAACACTGAAGCTTTCTTT.

This sequence joins TRBV19 and TRBJ1-5, with 9 bases that match TRBD1. Germline-derived CDR1 and CDR2 are LNHDA and SQIVND (reference sequence). V shed 7 bases and J 0 bases; nucleotides not matched to a gene: 7. This CDR3 has 16 residues. The CDR3 DNA reads TGTGCCAGTAAACAGACAGGGGGATATAGCAATCAGCCCCAGCATTTT. Protein sequence: CASKQTGGYSNQPQHF.

The chain combines TRBV5-5 with TRBJ1-1, with D unresolved. V lost 3 bases to trimming and J lost 0 bases, with 6 bases between them. Looked up from germline, CDR1 is SGHKS and CDR2 is YYEKEE (reference sequence). The CDR3 contains 13 residues. The CDR3 loop is CASSWVVNTEAFF. CDR3 DNA: TGTGCCAGCAGCTGGGTAGTGAACACTGAAGCTTTCTTT.

The chain employs TRBV5-6 and TRBJ2-3; D possibly corresponds to TRBD2 (6 bases). The CDR3 sequence is 16 residues long. The V and J ends lost 0 bases and 6 bases respectively, with 17 bases between them. Per germline, CDR1 SGHDT and CDR2 YYEEEE. The DNA for the CDR3 is TGTGCCAGCAGCTTGGTGGTAGCGGTCGCCCGGGATACGCAGTATTTT. This sequence encodes CASSLVVAVARDTQYF. Full variable domain (missing parts from reference TRBV5-6 and TRBJ2-3): DAGVTQSPTHLIKTRGQQVTLRCSPKSGHDTVSWYQQALGQGPQFIFQYYEEEERQRGNFPDRFSGHQFPNYSSELNVNALLLGDSALYLCASSLVVAVARDTQYFGPGTRLTVL.

The chain joins TRBV6-5 to TRBJ1-1, with D possibly matching TRBD1 (6 bases). The V and J ends lost 4 bases and 11 bases respectively, with 11 bases between them. The CDR3 covers 11 residues. The germline gives CDR1 MNHEY, CDR2 SVGAGI. This chain's CDR3 is CASSSDSVAFF. The DNA for the CDR3 is TGTGCCAGCAGTTCGGACAGTGTGGCTTTCTTT.

The chain joins TRBV19 to TRBJ1-3; 9 positions match TRBD1. V dropped 5 bases and J dropped 4; count of bases not matched to a gene: 6. The CDR3 consists of 15 residues. The germline gives CDR1 LNHDA, CDR2 SQIVND (reference sequence). In nucleotides, the CDR3 is TGTGCCAGTAGTGCCGGGACAGGGCTAGGAAACACCATATATTTT. It codes for CASSAGTGLGNTIYF.

In nucleotides, the CDR3 is TGTGCCAGCAGTTACGGGGCGGGAGCGGTTGACACCGGGGAGCTGTTTTTT. Translation gives CASSYGAGAVDTGELFF. The chain carries TRBV6-2 or TRBV6-3 and TRBJ2-2; 7 nucleotides match TRBD2. After removal of 2 bases from V and 3 bases from J, the junction contained 9 bases not matched to a gene. The CDR3 has 17 amino acids. Germline-derived CDR1 and CDR2 are MNHEY and SVGEGT.

CDR3 in amino acids: CASSPSGAINQPQHF. The CDR3, as DNA: TGCGCCAGCAGCCCGTCGGGGGCTATCAATCAGCCCCAGCATTTT. The chain uses TRBV5-1 and TRBJ1-5, with a weak D call TRBD1 (6 bases). The CDR3 has 15 residues. V shed 4 bases and J shed 3 bases, with 14 bases lying between them. CDR1 is SGHRS, CDR2 YFSETQ, per germline.

The chain joins TRBV19 to TRBJ2-1, with no clear D. Germline V gene sequence: CDR1 LNHDA, CDR2 SQIVND (reference sequence). CDR3 length: 11 amino acids. Trimming removed 1 base from V and 9 bases from J, with 4 bases in between. The CDR3 coding sequence is TGTGCCAGTAGTATAGTTGGTGAGCAGTTCTTC. Translating it yields CASSIVGEQFF.

This chain links TRBV7-9 with TRBJ2-7; weak D call: TRBD1 (6 bases). CDR1 SEHNR and CDR2 FQNEAQ come from the germline V gene (reference sequence). The CDR3 loop spans 15 amino acids. V lost 5 bases and J lost 6, with 20 bases in between. The CDR3 nucleotides are TGTGCCAGCAGCCCACGGACAGCCGGTCAAGGCGAGCAGTACTTC. Translation gives CASSPRTAGQGEQYF.

The chain uses TRBV7-3 and TRBJ1-1; D possibly corresponds to TRBD1 (5 bases). Germline CDR1 reads SGHTA; CDR2 reads FQGTGA. V shed 2 bases and J shed 3 bases, with 13 bases lying between them. This CDR3 contains 15 residues. The CDR3 coding sequence is TGTGCCAGCAGCTTACAGCGGGGACGGGACACTGAAGCTTTCTTT. Translating gives CASSLQRGRDTEAFF.

The chain carries TRBV5-1 and TRBJ1-2; 9 nucleotides agree with TRBD1. Germline V gives CDR1 SGHRS, CDR2 YFSETQ. The CDR3 contains 13 residues. V lost 5 bases and J lost 4; bases outside the gene matches: 3. The CDR3 here is CASRQGALYGYTF. CDR3 coding DNA: TGCGCCAGCAGACAGGGGGCCCTCTATGGCTACACCTTC.

This chain joins TRBV15 and TRBJ2-1; unclear D gene. In germline, CDR1 is LNHNV, CDR2 YYDKDF (reference sequence). The CDR3 has 13 residues. V lost 1 base and J 9 bases, leaving 10 bases between the germline ends. CDR3 DNA sequence: TGTGCCACCAGCAGAGCTCCCTTAGCTGAGCAGTTCTTC. Protein: CATSRAPLAEQFF. The full variable domain, rest sourced from reference TRBV15 and TRBJ2-1, is DAMVIQNPRYQVTQFGKPVTLSCSQTLNHNVMYWYQQKSSQAPKLLFHYYDKDFNNEADTPDNFQSRRPNTSFCFLDIRSPGLGDTAMYLCATSRAPLAEQFFGPGTRLTVL.

The V call is TRBV18, the J call TRBJ2-1; D may be TRBD2 (5 bases). The length of the CDR3 is 16 residues. Trimming cost V 4 bases and J 4 bases, with 17 bases left between them. Germline CDR1 KGHSH, CDR2 LQKENI. The chain's CDR3 is CASSLTLSRGYNEQFF. CDR3 in DNA: TGTGCCAGCTCACTAACCCTTAGTCGGGGATACAATGAGCAGTTCTTC.

The genes are TRBV5-1 and TRBJ2-7, with 10 bases identical to TRBD2. With 4 bases clipped from V and 2 bases from J, the junction kept 15 bases outside the gene matches. There are 18 residues in the CDR3. Germline V gene lookup returns CDR1 SGHRS and CDR2 YFSETQ. DNA for the CDR3: TGCGCCAGCAGCATAAACGGGCTAGCGGGAGAGGGGGCCTACGAGCAGTACTTC. Protein: CASSINGLAGEGAYEQYF.

This clone turned up a few times. V gene TRBV6-6 combines with J gene TRBJ1-1; possible D gene TRBD1, 5 bases. CDR1 is MNHNY, CDR2 SVGAGI, per germline (reference sequence). The germline V and J ends were trimmed by 8 bases and 3 bases, with 16 bases remaining between them. The CDR3 is made up of 14 amino acids. DNA for the CDR3: TGTGCCAGCGTGCAGGGCCCTAGGGACACTGAAGCTTTCTTT. Its translation: CASVQGPRDTEAFF.